This T cell receptor (beta chain) was recorded in a study of T cell responses to AZD1222 COVID-19 vaccine. Germline CDR1 is SGHRS and CDR2 is YFSETQ. V lost 0 bases, J lost 6 bases, and 6 bases lay in between. CDR3 size: 12 residues. Profiling relied on immunoSEQ multiplex PCR, and the TCRdb table lists in-frame clones only, not all of them. The profile shows about 120,000 clones, 85% to 90% of them singletons. The receptor was derived from an adult in good health. Here the sequenced sample was peripheral blood, taken on day 0 of AZD1222 vaccination. V is TRBV5-1 and J is TRBJ1-2, with a weak D call TRBD1 (6 bases). CDR3 residues: CASSLGQDGYTF. CDR3 sequence (DNA): TGCGCCAGCAGCTTGGGACAGGATGGCTACACCTTC. The whole variable domain, remainder taken from reference TRBV5-1 and TRBJ1-2, is KAGVTQTPRYLIKTRGQQVTLSCSPISGHRSVSWYQQTPGQGLQFLFEYFSETQRNKGNFPGRFSGRQFSNSRSEMNVSTLELGDSALYLCASSLGQDGYTFGSGTRLTVV.